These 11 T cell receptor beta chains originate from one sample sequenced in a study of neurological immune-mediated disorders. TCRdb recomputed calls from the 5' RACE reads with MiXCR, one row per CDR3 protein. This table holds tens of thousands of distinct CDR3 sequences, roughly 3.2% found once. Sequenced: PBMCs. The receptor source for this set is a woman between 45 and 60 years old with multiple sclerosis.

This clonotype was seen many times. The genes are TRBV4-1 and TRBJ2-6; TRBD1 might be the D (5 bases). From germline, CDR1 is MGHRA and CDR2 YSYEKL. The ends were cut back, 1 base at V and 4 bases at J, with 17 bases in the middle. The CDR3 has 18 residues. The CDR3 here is CASSQGHQGTSGANVLTF. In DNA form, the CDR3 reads TGCGCCAGCAGCCAAGGACACCAGGGAACTTCGGGGGCCAACGTCCTGACTTTC.

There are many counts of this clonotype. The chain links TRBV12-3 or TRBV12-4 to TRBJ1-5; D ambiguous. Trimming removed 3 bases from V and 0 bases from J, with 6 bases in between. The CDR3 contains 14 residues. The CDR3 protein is CASSFGYSNQPQHF. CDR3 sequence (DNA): TGTGCCAGCAGTTTTGGATATAGCAATCAGCCCCAGCATTTT.

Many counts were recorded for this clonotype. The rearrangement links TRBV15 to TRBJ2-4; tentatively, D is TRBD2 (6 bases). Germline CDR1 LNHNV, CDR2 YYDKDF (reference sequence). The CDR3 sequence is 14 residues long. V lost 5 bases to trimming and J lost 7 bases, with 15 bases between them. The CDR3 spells CATSPQEGLNIQYF. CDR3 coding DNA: TGTGCCACCAGCCCGCAGGAGGGTTTGAACATTCAGTACTTC.

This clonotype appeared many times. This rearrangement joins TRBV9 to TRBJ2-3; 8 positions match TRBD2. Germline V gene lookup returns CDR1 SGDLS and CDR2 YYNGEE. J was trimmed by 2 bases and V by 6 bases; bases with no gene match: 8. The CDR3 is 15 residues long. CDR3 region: CASTGGGYYTDTQYF. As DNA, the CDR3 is TGTGCCAGCACCGGCGGGGGGTACTACACAGATACGCAGTATTTT.

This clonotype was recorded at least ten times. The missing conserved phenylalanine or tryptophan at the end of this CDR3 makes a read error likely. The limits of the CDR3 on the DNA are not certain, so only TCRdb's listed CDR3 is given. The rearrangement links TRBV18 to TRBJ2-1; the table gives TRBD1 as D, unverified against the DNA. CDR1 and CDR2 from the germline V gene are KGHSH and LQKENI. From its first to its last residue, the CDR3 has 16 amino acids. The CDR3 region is CASSSRTGNYNEQFFG.

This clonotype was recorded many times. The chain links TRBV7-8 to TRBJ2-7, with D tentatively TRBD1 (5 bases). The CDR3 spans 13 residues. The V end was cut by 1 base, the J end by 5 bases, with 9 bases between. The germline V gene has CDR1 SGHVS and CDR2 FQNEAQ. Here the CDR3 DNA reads TGTGCCAGCAGCTTAGGAACCAGGGACGAGCAGTACTTC. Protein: CASSLGTRDEQYF.

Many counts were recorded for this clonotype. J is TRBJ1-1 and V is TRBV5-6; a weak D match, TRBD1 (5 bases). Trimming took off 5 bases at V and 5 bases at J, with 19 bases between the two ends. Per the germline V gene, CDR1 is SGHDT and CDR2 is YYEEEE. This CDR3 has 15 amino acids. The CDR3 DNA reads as TGTGCCAGCAGACCGTTCTCCGGGGGTCGAACTGAAGCTTTCTTT. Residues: CASRPFSGGRTEAFF. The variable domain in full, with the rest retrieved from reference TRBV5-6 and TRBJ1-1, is DAGVTQSPTHLIKTRGQQVTLRCSPKSGHDTVSWYQQALGQGPQFIFQYYEEEERQRGNFPDRFSGHQFPNYSSELNVNALLLGDSALYLCASRPFSGGRTEAFFGQGTRLTVV.

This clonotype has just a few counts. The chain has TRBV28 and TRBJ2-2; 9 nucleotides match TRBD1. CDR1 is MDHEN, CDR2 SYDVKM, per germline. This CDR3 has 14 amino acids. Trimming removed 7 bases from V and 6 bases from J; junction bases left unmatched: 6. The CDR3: CASTIQGAAGELFF. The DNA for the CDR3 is TGTGCCAGCACCATACAGGGGGCCGCCGGGGAGCTGTTTTTT.

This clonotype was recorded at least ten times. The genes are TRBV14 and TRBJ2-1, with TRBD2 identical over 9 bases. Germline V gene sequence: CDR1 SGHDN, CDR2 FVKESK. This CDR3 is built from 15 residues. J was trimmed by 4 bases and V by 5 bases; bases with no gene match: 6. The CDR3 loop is CASSFGTSRYNEQFF. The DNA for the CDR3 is TGTGCCAGCAGCTTCGGGACTAGCCGGTACAATGAGCAGTTCTTC.

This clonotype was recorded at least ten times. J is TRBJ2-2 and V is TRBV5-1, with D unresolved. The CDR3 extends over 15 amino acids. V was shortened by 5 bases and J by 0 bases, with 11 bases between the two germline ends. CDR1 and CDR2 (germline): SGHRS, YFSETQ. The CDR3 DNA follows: TGCGCCAGCAGTTCCCATGCCGCGAACACCGGGGAGCTGTTTTTT. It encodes CASSSHAANTGELFF.

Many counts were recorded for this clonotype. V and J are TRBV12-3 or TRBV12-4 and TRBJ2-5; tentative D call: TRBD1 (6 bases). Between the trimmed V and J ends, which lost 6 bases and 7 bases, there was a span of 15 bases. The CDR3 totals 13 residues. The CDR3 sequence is CASRTIRGGTQYF. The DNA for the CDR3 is TGTGCCAGCAGAACGATCCGAGGGGGGACCCAGTACTTC.